A selection of T cell receptor beta chains follows, all from one sample in a study of CD8 T cells in ankylosing spondylitis. Using its own MiXCR run on the 5' RACE reads, TCRdb lists one record per CDR3 protein. The sample has about 450,000 distinct CDR3 sequences; 25% to 30% are singletons. The sample comprised blood, either unsorted or a sorted T cell fraction (not recorded which). These receptors originate from a male donor with ankylosing spondylitis. Each CDR3 is given with its conserved first and last residue. D genes are given only for firm matches. For some rows the clone size is stated as once, few or many, or as a class when expanded; others skip it.

TRBV12-3/TRBV12-4	TRBD1	few	14	TRBJ1-5	CASIPGQGNQPQHF	TGTGCCAGCATCCCGGGACAGGGGAATCAGCCCCAGCATTTT
TRBV11-2	.	few	14	TRBJ2-5	CASSFGSDGETQYF	TGTGCCAGCAGCTTTGGGTCGGACGGGGAGACCCAGTACTTC
TRBV10-3	TRBD1	.	16	TRBJ2-3	CAISESGQGAADTQYF	TGTGCCATCAGTGAGTCGGGACAGGGGGCGGCAGATACGCAGTATTTT
TRBV5-1	TRBD2	many	15	TRBJ2-5	CASSGTSPNQETQYF	TGCGCCAGCAGCGGGACTAGCCCCAACCAAGAGACCCAGTACTTC
TRBV10-3	.	.	12	TRBJ1-2	CAISEFGGGYTF	TGTGCCATCAGTGAATTCGGGGGGGGCTACACCTTC
TRBV10-2	.	few	15	TRBJ2-2	CASSDRSGLVGELFF	TGCGCCAGCAGTGACCGAAGCGGGCTTGTCGGGGAGCTGTTTTTT
TRBV5-1	.	.	14	TRBJ2-3	CASSQPQATDTQYF	TGCGCCAGCAGCCAGCCCCAAGCAACAGATACGCAGTATTTT
TRBV20-1	TRBD2	few	17	TRBJ2-5	CSAPGLAETRYQETQYF	TGCAGTGCCCCGGGACTAGCGGAGACCCGGTACCAAGAGACCCAGTACTTC
TRBV7-2	.	.	15	TRBJ2-4	CASSLAGARGNIQYF	TGTGCCAGCAGCTTAGCGGGAGCTAGGGGAAACATTCAGTACTTC
TRBV10-3	.	.	15	TRBJ2-2	CAISAGRPNTGELFF	TGTGCCATCAGTGCCGGCAGACCGAACACCGGGGAGCTGTTTTTT
TRBV4-2	.	.	14	TRBJ2-7	CASSQAAREYEQYF	TGTGCCAGCAGCCAAGCTGCCAGGGAGTACGAGCAGTACTTC